A single sample is the source of the 13 T cell receptor beta chains below, sequenced in a study of Graves' ophthalmopathy and Graves' hyperthyroidism. RNA transcripts provided the template for amplifying TCR beta CDR3 regions. Scientists carried out first-round RT-PCR using HTBI primers and then a second-round multiplex PCR. MiXCR, run by TCRdb on the multiplex PCR reads, gives a single entry per CDR3 protein. This table holds about 220,000 distinct CDR3 sequences, 20% to 25% found once. Material: peripheral blood. The receptor set was obtained from a woman aged 45-59 years with Graves' ophthalmopathy.

Many counts were recorded for this clonotype. The genes are TRBV27 and TRBJ1-1; D unclear. Trimming cost V 7 bases and J 5 bases, with 8 bases left between them. Per the germline V gene, CDR1 is MNHEY and CDR2 is SMNVEV (reference sequence). The CDR3 totals 11 residues. Here the CDR3 reads CASIRATEAFF. The CDR3 nucleotides read TGTGCCAGCATTAGGGCTACTGAAGCTTTCTTT.

This clonotype was counted ten times or more. V usage is TRBV12-3 or TRBV12-4 and J usage is TRBJ1-5, with a tentative D call TRBD1 (5 bases). The V gene lost 8 bases and the J gene lost 5 bases, with 19 bases spanning the gap. The CDR3 runs 15 residues. DNA of the CDR3: TGTGCCAGCTCCGACGGGGCAGGGTTCGATCAGCCCCAGCATTTT. Encoded protein: CASSDGAGFDQPQHF.

In this sample, this clonotype turned up many times. CDR3 region: CASSPEGLAGAEQYF. CDR3 coding DNA: TGTGCCAGCAGCCCAGAGGGACTAGCGGGAGCCGAGCAGTACTTC. The chain employs TRBV2 and TRBJ2-7, with TRBD2 matching 14 bases. Germline assignment: CDR1 SNHLY and CDR2 FYNNEI. This CDR3 comprises 15 residues. With V trimmed by 6 bases and J by 6 bases, 7 bases remained unmatched.

This clonotype was recorded many times. The chain is built from TRBV20-1 and TRBJ2-7; D perhaps matches TRBD1 (6 bases). The CDR3 spans 14 residues. In germline, CDR1 is DFQATT, CDR2 SNEGSKA (reference sequence). V was cut by 1 base and J by 6 bases, with 16 bases left in between. Here the CDR3 DNA reads TGCAGTGCTAGAGGTGCAGGGGTGAAGGGCGAGCAGTACTTC. It is translated as CSARGAGVKGEQYF.

This clonotype was detected a few times. The rearrangement uses TRBV5-1 and TRBJ2-1, with unresolved D. Germline V gene data show CDR1 as SGHRS and CDR2 as YFSETQ. Trimming shortened V by 0 bases and J by 5 bases, and 6 bases separated the two germline ends. The CDR3 covers 13 residues. In DNA, the CDR3 is TGCGCCAGCAGCTTGGGGGTTAACAATGAGCAGTTCTTC. Translating gives CASSLGVNNEQFF.

Many counts were recorded for this clonotype. The chain has TRBV11-2 and TRBJ2-5; D is undetermined. Germline-derived CDR1 and CDR2 are SGHAT and FQNNGV. Trimming pared 2 bases from V and 7 bases from J, leaving 8 bases between. The CDR3 has 12 residues. The CDR3 nucleotides are TGTGCCAGCAGCTTAATCCCCTTGACCCAGTACTTC. It yields the protein CASSLIPLTQYF.

At least ten counts were recorded for this clonotype. This sequence joins TRBV5-1 and TRBJ2-7; tentative D call: TRBD1 (5 bases). CDR3 size: 15 residues. Deletions cut 4 bases from V and 0 bases from J, with 14 bases between. Germline V lookup: CDR1 SGHRS, CDR2 YFSETQ. The DNA for the CDR3 is TGCGCCAGCAGCCCACAGGATAAGAGCTCCTACGAGCAGTACTTC. Encoded protein: CASSPQDKSSYEQYF.

This clonotype came up a few times. The chain recombines TRBV20-1 with TRBJ1-2, with D perhaps TRBD1 (6 bases). With 1 base removed from V and 4 bases from J, the gap between germline ends came to 10 bases. Germline V CDR1 and CDR2: DFQATT, SNEGSKA (reference sequence). CDR3 size: 13 residues. The CDR3 sequence is CSARVPDSYGYTF. The CDR3 coding sequence is TGCAGTGCTAGAGTCCCGGACAGCTATGGCTACACCTTC.

This clonotype was recorded many times. The V call is TRBV7-3, the J call TRBJ2-5, with 10 bases that match TRBD2. This CDR3 has 15 amino acids. CDR1 and CDR2 (germline): SGHTA, FQGTGA. Germline trimming cut 4 bases from V and 2 bases from J; bases unmatched to any gene: 4. CDR3 loop: CASSYLAGVQETQYF. CDR3 DNA: TGTGCCAGCAGCTATCTAGCGGGAGTTCAAGAGACCCAGTACTTC.

The chain recombines TRBV28 with TRBJ2-7, with a tentative D call TRBD2 (5 bases). CDR3 length: 10 amino acids. V was trimmed by 7 bases and J by 9 bases, leaving 10 bases between them. Germline lookup yields CDR1 MDHEN and CDR2 SYDVKM. The CDR3 reads CASTRGGQYF. As DNA, the CDR3 is TGTGCCAGCACCAGAGGAGGGCAGTACTTC.

The chain links TRBV10-3 to TRBJ1-1; possibly TRBD1 for D (6 bases). The germline V gene has CDR1 ENHRY and CDR2 SYGVKD. Trimming stripped 3 bases from V and 1 base from J, with 18 bases between. The length of the CDR3 is 17 residues. The CDR3 here is CAISDPSRTAENTEAFF. CDR3 nucleotide sequence: TGTGCCATCAGTGACCCTTCTAGGACAGCGGAGAACACTGAAGCTTTCTTT.

This clonotype was seen at least ten times. This sequence joins TRBV2 and TRBJ1-5; tentatively, D is TRBD1 (5 bases). Germline CDR1 and CDR2: SNHLY and FYNNEI. The CDR3 has 13 residues. V was cut by 7 bases and J by 3 bases, with 10 bases left in between. CDR3 residues: CASIQGLNQPQHF. CDR3 sequence (DNA): TGTGCCAGCATTCAGGGCCTCAATCAGCCCCAGCATTTT.

This clonotype was counted many times. The V gene is TRBV27, the J gene TRBJ2-3; D is undetermined. CDR1 is MNHEY, CDR2 SMNVEV, per germline (reference sequence). This CDR3 is built from 13 residues. V lost 10 bases and J lost 0, with 11 bases in between. The CDR3 DNA reads TGTGCCACCCGACCCCCCAGCACAGATACGCAGTATTTT. This gives the protein CATRPPSTDTQYF.